The rows below give T cell receptor beta chains drawn from one sample of a study of T cell responses to AZD1222 COVID-19 vaccine. This table comes from immunoSEQ multiplex PCR, and its TCRdb copy is limited to in-frame clones, with some not included. The sample lists about 130,000 clones; 90% were seen once. The sample was peripheral blood, taken on day 0 of MenACWY control vaccination. The receptors were sampled from an adult in good health. Each CDR3 is given with its conserved first and last residue. The order of the fields is CDR3 length, V gene, CDR3 protein.

>14|TRBV27
CASSPVDTATEAFF
>16|TRBV5-4
CASSLEAGVLDNEQFF
>14|TRBV7-2
CASSFNPANYEQYF
>13|TRBV3-1/TRBV3-2
CASSQSSLVVAFF
>15|TRBV24-1
CATSEPDRDYNEQFF
>16|TRBV2
CASSEFGTSGDYEQFF
>15|TRBV25-1
CASRSERTLQETQYF
>18|TRBV6-4
CASSDSVGTSGGTDTQYF
>19|TRBV19
CASSNIGPPGAFSNQPQHF
>13|TRBV12-3/TRBV12-4
CASSLQVFAEAFF
>11|TRBV29-1
CSVTDTGELFF
>14|TRBV3-1/TRBV3-2
CASSQLSSAHEQFF
>17|TRBV15
CATSREGLAGPYNEQFF
>17|TRBV4-1
CASSQSGTSGITDTQYF
>14|TRBV30
CAWAGGELNQPQHF
>14|TRBV27
CASSFYSTTHEQFF
>13|TRBV7-9
CASELAYTDTQYF
>16|TRBV13
CASSRPGLAGTNEQFF
>14|TRBV27
CASSWGGTYNEQFF
>13|TRBV19
CASSTAGYTEAFF
>13|TRBV24-1
CATTGQTYNEQFF
>15|TRBV5-1
CASSLGPSRNTEAFF
>17|TRBV11-2
CASSFTRLAGPYNEQFF
>12|TRBV15
CATSRDDQPQHF
>13|TRBV7-9
CAVQASSGNTIYF
>14|TRBV4-1
CASSPGTLNTEAFF
>13|TRBV19
CASSGGAGHEQYF
>13|TRBV7-9
CASSLWDGYEQYF
>19|TRBV6-1
CASSAPPTGVYATNEKLFF
>15|TRBV5-1
CASSLAGGSTDTQYF
>15|TRBV5-5
CASSLPRTGGTPLHF
>14|TRBV29-1
CSVGQGGAYNEQFF